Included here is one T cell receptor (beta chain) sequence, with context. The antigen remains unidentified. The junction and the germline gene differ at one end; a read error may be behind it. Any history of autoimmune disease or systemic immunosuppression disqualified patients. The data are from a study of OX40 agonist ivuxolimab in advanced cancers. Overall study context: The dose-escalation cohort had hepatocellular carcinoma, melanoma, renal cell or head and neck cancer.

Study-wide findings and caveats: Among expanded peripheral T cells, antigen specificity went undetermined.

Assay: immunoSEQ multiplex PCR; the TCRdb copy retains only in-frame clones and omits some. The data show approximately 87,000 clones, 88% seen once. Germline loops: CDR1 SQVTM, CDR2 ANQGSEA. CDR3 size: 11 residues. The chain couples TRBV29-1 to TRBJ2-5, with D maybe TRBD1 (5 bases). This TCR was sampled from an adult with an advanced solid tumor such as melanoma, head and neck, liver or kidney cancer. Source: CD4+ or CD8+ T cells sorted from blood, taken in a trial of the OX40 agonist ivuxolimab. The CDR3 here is CSFDSRETQYF. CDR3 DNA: TGCAGCTTTGACAGTCGGGAGACCCAGTACTTC.